These T cell receptor beta chains were read from a single sample in a study of graft-versus-host responses after intestinal transplantation. Here immunoSEQ multiplex PCR was the method, and the copy in TCRdb shows in-frame clones only, minus some. The sample gives 13,000 to 15,000 clones, approximately 40% of which show up once; about 1.2% is in the top ten. The sample consisted of alloreactive CD4+ T cells from a mixed lymphocyte reaction culture, taken before intestinal transplant. The receptors were gathered from a human patient who received an intestinal transplant. Each CDR3 is given with its conserved first and last residue. The order of the fields is clone size, D gene, J gene, V gene, CDR3 protein, CDR3 DNA. The D gene is left open where the match is weak. The size of a clone is reported for some rows only, either as once, few or many, or as a class for expanded clones.

clone size: few
D gene: .
J gene: TRBJ1-1
V gene: TRBV4-3
CDR3 protein: CASSQGQMNTEAFF
CDR3 DNA: TGCGCCAGCAGCCAAGGACAGATGAACACTGAAGCTTTCTTT

clone size: .
D gene: TRBD2
J gene: TRBJ2-5
V gene: TRBV5-1
CDR3 protein: CASSRGPGLASKTQYF
CDR3 DNA: TGCGCCAGCAGTCGGGGACCGGGACTAGCATCGAAGACCCAGTACTTC

clone size: .
D gene: .
J gene: TRBJ1-2
V gene: TRBV19
CDR3 protein: CASSISPGANYGYTF
CDR3 DNA: TGTGCCAGTAGTATAAGTCCGGGTGCAAACTATGGCTACACCTTC

clone size: few
D gene: TRBD1
J gene: TRBJ2-7
V gene: TRBV19
CDR3 protein: CASRPSSLQGAGYEQYF
CDR3 DNA: TGTGCCAGTAGACCGAGCTCTTTACAGGGGGCGGGGTACGAGCAGTACTTC

clone size: few
D gene: .
J gene: TRBJ1-2
V gene: TRBV6-5
CDR3 protein: CASSLTGTNYGYTF
CDR3 DNA: TGTGCCAGCAGTCTTACAGGGACTAACTATGGCTACACCTTC

clone size: .
D gene: .
J gene: TRBJ1-1
V gene: TRBV25-1
CDR3 protein: CASRPAVPRTEAFF
CDR3 DNA: TGTGCCAGCAGGCCCGCGGTCCCAAGGACTGAAGCTTTCTTT

clone size: once
D gene: .
J gene: TRBJ1-1
V gene: TRBV7-9
CDR3 protein: CASNDGRGTEAFF
CDR3 DNA: TGTGCCAGCAACGATGGGAGGGGAACTGAAGCTTTCTTT

clone size: few
D gene: TRBD2
J gene: TRBJ2-7
V gene: TRBV30
CDR3 protein: CAWTSGSYEQYF
CDR3 DNA: TGTGCCTGGACTAGCGGTTCCTACGAGCAGTACTTC

clone size: few
D gene: .
J gene: TRBJ1-2
V gene: TRBV7-2
CDR3 protein: CASSLVAGPAAYGYTF
CDR3 DNA: TGTGCCAGCAGCTTAGTAGCGGGACCCGCGGCTTATGGCTACACCTTC

clone size: .
D gene: .
J gene: TRBJ2-3
V gene: TRBV7-2
CDR3 protein: CASSWYPGSDTQYF
CDR3 DNA: TGTGCCAGCAGCTGGTACCCGGGGTCAGATACGCAGTATTTT

clone size: .
D gene: .
J gene: TRBJ2-7
V gene: TRBV19
CDR3 protein: CASSILAGNEQYF
CDR3 DNA: TGTGCCAGTAGTATACTCGCGGGCAACGAGCAGTACTTC

clone size: medium-sized
D gene: .
J gene: TRBJ2-7
V gene: TRBV19
CDR3 protein: CASSADSGSYEQYF
CDR3 DNA: TGTGCCAGTAGCGCCGACAGTGGCTCCTACGAGCAGTACTTC

clone size: .
D gene: TRBD2
J gene: TRBJ2-7
V gene: TRBV30
CDR3 protein: CACSGGPAYEQYF
CDR3 DNA: TGTGCCTGCAGCGGGGGGCCGGCGTACGAGCAGTACTTC

clone size: few
D gene: TRBD2
J gene: TRBJ2-1
V gene: TRBV7-8
CDR3 protein: CASSGGLAGLNERFF
CDR3 DNA: TGTGCCAGCAGCGGAGGACTAGCGGGGCTCAATGAGCGGTTCTTC

clone size: .
D gene: .
J gene: TRBJ1-5
V gene: TRBV19
CDR3 protein: CASKRGSNQPQHF
CDR3 DNA: TGTGCCAGTAAAAGGGGCAGCAATCAGCCCCAGCATTTT

clone size: .
D gene: .
J gene: TRBJ1-5
V gene: TRBV27
CDR3 protein: CASPKAGKVHYSNQPQHF
CDR3 DNA: TGTGCCAGCCCGAAGGCGGGGAAGGTCCATTATAGCAATCAGCCCCAGCATTTT

clone size: few
D gene: .
J gene: TRBJ2-3
V gene: TRBV7-2
CDR3 protein: CASSLGAGRTDTQYF
CDR3 DNA: TGTGCCAGCAGCTTAGGGGCCGGCCGCACAGATACGCAGTATTTT

clone size: .
D gene: .
J gene: TRBJ1-2
V gene: TRBV5-1
CDR3 protein: CASSLLGADKEGYTF
CDR3 DNA: TGCGCCAGCAGCTTGTTAGGCGCGGACAAAGAGGGCTACACCTTC

clone size: few
D gene: TRBD2
J gene: TRBJ2-7
V gene: TRBV30
CDR3 protein: CAWSVRGDEQYF
CDR3 DNA: TGTGCCTGGAGTGTACGGGGGGACGAGCAGTACTTC

clone size: .
D gene: .
J gene: TRBJ1-6
V gene: TRBV6-1
CDR3 protein: CASRRLYNSPLHF
CDR3 DNA: TGTGCCAGCAGGAGACTTTATAATTCACCCCTCCACTTT

clone size: .
D gene: .
J gene: TRBJ2-7
V gene: TRBV6-6
CDR3 protein: CASSPRGASEQYF
CDR3 DNA: TGTGCCAGCAGCCCCCGGGGGGCCAGCGAGCAGTACTTC

clone size: .
D gene: TRBD2
J gene: TRBJ2-5
V gene: TRBV4-3
CDR3 protein: CASSQTPRGGDQETQYF
CDR3 DNA: TGCGCCAGCAGCCAAACCCCCCGCGGGGGAGACCAAGAGACCCAGTACTTC

clone size: .
D gene: .
J gene: TRBJ2-7
V gene: TRBV6-6
CDR3 protein: CASSSLGGGGREQYF
CDR3 DNA: TGTGCCAGCAGTTCGTTAGGGGGGGGCGGTCGTGAGCAGTACTTC

clone size: few
D gene: .
J gene: TRBJ1-2
V gene: TRBV9
CDR3 protein: CASSQVPNYGYTF
CDR3 DNA: TGTGCCAGCAGCCAGGTCCCTAACTATGGCTACACCTTC

clone size: .
D gene: TRBD2
J gene: TRBJ2-5
V gene: TRBV18
CDR3 protein: CASSPRTSGGAGFQETQYF
CDR3 DNA: TGTGCCAGCTCACCAAGAACTAGCGGGGGGGCCGGGTTTCAAGAGACCCAGTACTTC

clone size: .
D gene: .
J gene: TRBJ1-1
V gene: TRBV25-1
CDR3 protein: CASSVGPLNTEAFF
CDR3 DNA: TGTGCCAGCAGTGTGGGCCCCCTGAACACTGAAGCTTTCTTT

clone size: few
D gene: .
J gene: TRBJ1-2
V gene: TRBV7-9
CDR3 protein: CASSSAQGQIHGYTF
CDR3 DNA: TGTGCCAGCAGCTCCGCCCAGGGCCAGATACATGGCTACACCTTC

clone size: few
D gene: TRBD2
J gene: TRBJ2-3
V gene: TRBV11-2
CDR3 protein: CASSRIGSGGAGDTQYF
CDR3 DNA: TGTGCCAGCAGCCGTATAGGTAGCGGGGGGGCAGGAGATACGCAGTATTTT

clone size: .
D gene: .
J gene: TRBJ1-2
V gene: TRBV6-6
CDR3 protein: CASSYSEGVYGYTF
CDR3 DNA: TGTGCCAGCAGTTACTCAGAGGGGGTATATGGCTACACCTTC

clone size: .
D gene: TRBD1
J gene: TRBJ1-4
V gene: TRBV18
CDR3 protein: CASSRQGPTNEKLFF
CDR3 DNA: TGTGCCAGCTCACGACAGGGCCCAACTAATGAAAAACTGTTTTTT

clone size: once
D gene: TRBD2
J gene: TRBJ2-2
V gene: TRBV6-5
CDR3 protein: CASSLTSAVGELFF
CDR3 DNA: TGTGCCAGCAGTTTGACTAGCGCGGTCGGGGAGCTGTTTTTT

clone size: .
D gene: .
J gene: TRBJ1-2
V gene: TRBV20-1
CDR3 protein: CSARTATHYTF
CDR3 DNA: TGCAGTGCTAGGACAGCCACCCACTACACCTTC

clone size: few
D gene: .
J gene: TRBJ1-3
V gene: TRBV10-2
CDR3 protein: CASRQVLSGNTIYF
CDR3 DNA: TGCGCCAGCAGGCAGGTACTCTCTGGAAACACCATATATTTT

clone size: few
D gene: .
J gene: TRBJ2-5
V gene: TRBV5-1
CDR3 protein: CASSFGPPPETQYF
CDR3 DNA: TGCGCCAGCAGCTTTGGGCCCCCCCCGGAGACCCAGTACTTC

clone size: .
D gene: TRBD1
J gene: TRBJ1-2
V gene: TRBV19
CDR3 protein: CASSTSGQVYGYTF
CDR3 DNA: TGTGCCAGTAGTACGTCGGGACAGGTGTATGGCTACACCTTC

clone size: .
D gene: TRBD2
J gene: TRBJ2-1
V gene: TRBV18
CDR3 protein: CASSPPASGVNEQFF
CDR3 DNA: TGTGCCAGCTCACCACCGGCTAGCGGGGTCAATGAGCAGTTCTTC

clone size: .
D gene: .
J gene: TRBJ2-2
V gene: TRBV19
CDR3 protein: CASSIDGLIDYRNTGELFF
CDR3 DNA: TGTGCCAGTAGTATAGATGGGCTTATAGACTACCGAAACACCGGGGAGCTGTTTTTT

clone size: .
D gene: TRBD2
J gene: TRBJ2-2
V gene: TRBV7-8
CDR3 protein: CASSASGVAGELFF
CDR3 DNA: TGTGCCAGCAGCGCTAGCGGGGTGGCCGGGGAGCTGTTTTTT

clone size: .
D gene: .
J gene: TRBJ2-2
V gene: TRBV19
CDR3 protein: CASRVRRNTGELFF
CDR3 DNA: TGTGCCAGTAGGGTCAGGCGAAACACCGGGGAGCTGTTTTTT

clone size: .
D gene: TRBD1
J gene: TRBJ2-3
V gene: TRBV7-9
CDR3 protein: CASSLGTGGLTDTQYF
CDR3 DNA: TGTGCCAGCAGCTTAGGGACAGGGGGCTTAACAGATACGCAGTATTTT